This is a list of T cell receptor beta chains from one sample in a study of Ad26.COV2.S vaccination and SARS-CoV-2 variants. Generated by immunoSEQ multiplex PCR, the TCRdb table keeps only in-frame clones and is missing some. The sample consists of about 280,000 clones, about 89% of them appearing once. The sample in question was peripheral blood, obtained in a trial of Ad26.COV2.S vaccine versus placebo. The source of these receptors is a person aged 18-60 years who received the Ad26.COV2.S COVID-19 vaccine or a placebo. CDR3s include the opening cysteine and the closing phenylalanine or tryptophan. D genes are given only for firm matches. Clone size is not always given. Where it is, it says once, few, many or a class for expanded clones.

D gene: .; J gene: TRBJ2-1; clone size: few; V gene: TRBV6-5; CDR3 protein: CASSYSTGRRGNEQFF; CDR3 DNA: TGTGCCAGCAGTTACTCGACCGGGAGAAGGGGTAATGAGCAGTTCTTC
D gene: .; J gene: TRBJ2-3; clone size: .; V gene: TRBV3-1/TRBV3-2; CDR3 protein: CASSQEVRDTQYF; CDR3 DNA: TGTGCCAGCAGCCAAGAAGTCAGGGATACGCAGTATTTT
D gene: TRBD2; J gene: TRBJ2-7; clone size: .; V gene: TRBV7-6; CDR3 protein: CASSLTSGRYSSHEQYF; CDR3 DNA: TGTGCCAGCAGCTTAACTAGCGGGAGGTACTCCTCCCACGAGCAGTACTTC
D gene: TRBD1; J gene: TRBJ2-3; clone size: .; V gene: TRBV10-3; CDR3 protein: CAITRDRDADTQYF; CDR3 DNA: TGTGCCATCACCCGGGACAGGGATGCAGATACGCAGTATTTT
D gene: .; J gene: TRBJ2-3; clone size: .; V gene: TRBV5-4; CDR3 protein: CATADRHTDTQYF; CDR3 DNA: TGTGCCACCGCGGACAGACACACAGATACGCAGTATTTT
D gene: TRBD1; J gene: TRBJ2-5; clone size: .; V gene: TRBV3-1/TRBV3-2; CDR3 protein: CASSRPGGEETQYF; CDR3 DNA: TGTGCCAGCAGCCGGCCAGGGGGCGAAGAGACCCAGTACTTC
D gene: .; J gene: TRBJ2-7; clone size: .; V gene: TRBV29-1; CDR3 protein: CSVVMSGSYEQYF; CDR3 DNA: TGCAGCGTTGTCATGAGTGGATCCTACGAGCAGTACTTC
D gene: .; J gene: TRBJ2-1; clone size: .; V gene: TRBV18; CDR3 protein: CASSPPNIDNEQFF; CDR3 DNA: TGTGCCAGCTCACCCCCCAACATAGACAATGAGCAGTTCTTC
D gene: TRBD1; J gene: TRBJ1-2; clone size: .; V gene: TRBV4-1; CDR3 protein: CASSQGQGAYGYTF; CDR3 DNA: TGCGCCAGCAGCCAAGGACAGGGGGCCTATGGCTACACCTTC
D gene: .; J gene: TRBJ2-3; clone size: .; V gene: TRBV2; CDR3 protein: CASTWRGGDTQYF; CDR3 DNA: TGTGCCAGCACCTGGAGGGGCGGGGATACGCAGTATTTT
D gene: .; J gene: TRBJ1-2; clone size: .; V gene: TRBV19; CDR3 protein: CASSPGTLGTYGYTF; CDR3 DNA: TGTGCCAGTAGTCCAGGGACCTTGGGGACCTATGGCTACACCTTC
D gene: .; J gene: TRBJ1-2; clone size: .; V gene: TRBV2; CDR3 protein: CASRSTGDFNYGYTF; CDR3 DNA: TGTGCCAGCAGATCGACAGGTGACTTTAACTATGGCTACACCTTC
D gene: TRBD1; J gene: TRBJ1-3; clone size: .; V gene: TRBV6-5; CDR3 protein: CASSLQGAIGNTIYF; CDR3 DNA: TGTGCCAGCAGTCTACAGGGGGCTATTGGAAACACCATATATTTT
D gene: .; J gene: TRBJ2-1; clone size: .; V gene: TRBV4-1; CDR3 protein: CASSQARRTTDEQFF; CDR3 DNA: TGCGCCAGCAGCCAGGCGCGGAGGACTACAGATGAGCAGTTCTTC
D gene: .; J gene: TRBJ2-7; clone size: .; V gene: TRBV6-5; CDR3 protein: CASSYSTMDSYEQYF; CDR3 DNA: TGTGCCAGCAGTTACTCGACAATGGACAGCTACGAGCAGTACTTC
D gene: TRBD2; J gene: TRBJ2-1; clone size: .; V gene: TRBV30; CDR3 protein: CAWGSGLAGYNEQFF; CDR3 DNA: TGTGCCTGGGGCAGTGGACTAGCGGGCTACAATGAGCAGTTCTTC
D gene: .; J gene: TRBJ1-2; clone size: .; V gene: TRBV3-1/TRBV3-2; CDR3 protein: CASSFREFNYGYTF; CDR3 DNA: TGTGCCAGCAGCTTCAGGGAATTCAACTATGGCTACACCTTC
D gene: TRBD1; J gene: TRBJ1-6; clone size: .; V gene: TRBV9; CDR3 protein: CASSPTGGDSPLHF; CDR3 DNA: TGTGCCAGCAGCCCGACAGGGGGCGATTCACCCCTCCACTTT
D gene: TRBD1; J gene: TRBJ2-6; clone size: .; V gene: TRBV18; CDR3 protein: CASSPGAGGFSGANVLTF; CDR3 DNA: TGTGCCAGCTCACCAGGGGCAGGGGGTTTTTCCGGGGCCAACGTCCTGACTTTC
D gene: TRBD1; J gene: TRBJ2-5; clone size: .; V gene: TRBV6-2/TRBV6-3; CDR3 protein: CASSYEAGTANQETQYF; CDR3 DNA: TGTGCCAGCAGTTACGAGGCCGGGACAGCGAATCAAGAGACCCAGTACTTC
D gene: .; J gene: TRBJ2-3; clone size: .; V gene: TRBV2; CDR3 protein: CASSVLAYADTQYF; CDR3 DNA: TGTGCCAGCAGTGTACTAGCTTACGCAGATACGCAGTATTTT
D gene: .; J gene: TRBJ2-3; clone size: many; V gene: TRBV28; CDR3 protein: CASRGGGSRTDTQYF; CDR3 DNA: TGTGCCAGCAGAGGGGGCGGGAGTAGGACAGATACGCAGTATTTT
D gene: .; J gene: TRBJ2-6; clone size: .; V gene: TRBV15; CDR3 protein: CATSRDVDSGANVLTF; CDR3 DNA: TGTGCCACCAGCAGAGATGTGGACTCTGGGGCCAACGTCCTGACTTTC
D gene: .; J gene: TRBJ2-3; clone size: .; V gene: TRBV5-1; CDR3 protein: CASSLRGATTDTQYF; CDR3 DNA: TGCGCCAGCAGCTTACGCGGGGCGACGACAGATACGCAGTATTTT
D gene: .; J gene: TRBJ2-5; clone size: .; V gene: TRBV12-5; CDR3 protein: CARGNAGASDEYF; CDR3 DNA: TGTGCTAGGGGGAACGCCGGGGCCTCCGATGAGTACTTC
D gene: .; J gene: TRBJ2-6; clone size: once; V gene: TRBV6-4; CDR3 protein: CASRPSGANVLTF; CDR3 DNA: TGTGCCAGCAGACCGTCTGGGGCCAACGTCCTGACTTTC
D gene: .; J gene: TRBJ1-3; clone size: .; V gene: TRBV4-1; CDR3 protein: CASSQVVTPGNTIYF; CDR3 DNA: TGCGCCAGCAGCCAAGTAGTAACCCCTGGAAACACCATATATTTT
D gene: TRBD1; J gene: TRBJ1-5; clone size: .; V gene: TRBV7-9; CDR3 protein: CASSSGTGGTTQHF; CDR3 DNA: TGTGCCAGCAGCTCCGGGACAGGGGGTACGACCCAGCATTTT
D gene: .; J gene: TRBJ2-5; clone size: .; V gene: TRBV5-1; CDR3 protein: CASSLVAVQETQYF; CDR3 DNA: TGCGCCAGCAGCTTGGTCGCAGTCCAAGAGACCCAGTACTTC
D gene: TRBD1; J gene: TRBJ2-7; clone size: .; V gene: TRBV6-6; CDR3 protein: CAATKRGGDGEQYF; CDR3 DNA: TGTGCCGCCACCAAACGAGGGGGCGATGGCGAGCAGTACTTC
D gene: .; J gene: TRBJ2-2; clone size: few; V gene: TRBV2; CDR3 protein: CASSESTTGELFF; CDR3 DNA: TGTGCCAGCAGTGAATCCACCACCGGGGAGCTGTTTTTT
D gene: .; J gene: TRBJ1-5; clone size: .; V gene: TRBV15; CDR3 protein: CATSRVLAGFSTNQPQHF; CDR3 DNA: TGTGCCACCAGCAGAGTATTGGCGGGTTTTAGTACCAATCAGCCCCAGCATTTT
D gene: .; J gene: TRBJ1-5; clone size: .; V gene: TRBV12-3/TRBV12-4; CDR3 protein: CASSPGNQPQHF; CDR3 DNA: TGTGCCAGCAGTCCAGGCAATCAGCCCCAGCATTTT
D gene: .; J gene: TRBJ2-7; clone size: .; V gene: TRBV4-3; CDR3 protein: CASSQDFSGYEQYF; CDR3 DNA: TGCGCCAGCAGCCAAGATTTTTCCGGGTACGAGCAGTACTTC
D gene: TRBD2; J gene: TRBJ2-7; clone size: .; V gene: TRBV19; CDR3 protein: CASSKQRGASYEQYF; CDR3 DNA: TGTGCCAGTAGCAAACAGCGGGGCGCCTCCTACGAGCAGTACTTC